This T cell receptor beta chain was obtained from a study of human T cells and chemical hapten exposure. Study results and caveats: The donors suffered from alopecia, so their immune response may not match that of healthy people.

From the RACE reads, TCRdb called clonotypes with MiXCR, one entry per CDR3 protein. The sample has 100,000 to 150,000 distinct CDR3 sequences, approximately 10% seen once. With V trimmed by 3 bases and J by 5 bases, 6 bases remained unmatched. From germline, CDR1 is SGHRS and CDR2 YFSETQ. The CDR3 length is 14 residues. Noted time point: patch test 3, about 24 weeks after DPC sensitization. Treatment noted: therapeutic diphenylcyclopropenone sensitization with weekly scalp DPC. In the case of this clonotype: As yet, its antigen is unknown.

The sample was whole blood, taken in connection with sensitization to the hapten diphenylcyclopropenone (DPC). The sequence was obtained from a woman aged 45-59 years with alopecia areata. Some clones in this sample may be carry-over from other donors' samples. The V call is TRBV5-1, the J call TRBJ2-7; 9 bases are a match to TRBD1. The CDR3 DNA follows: TGCGCCAGCAGCTCCACAGGGGGCATAAACGAGCAGTACTTC. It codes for CASSSTGGINEQYF.